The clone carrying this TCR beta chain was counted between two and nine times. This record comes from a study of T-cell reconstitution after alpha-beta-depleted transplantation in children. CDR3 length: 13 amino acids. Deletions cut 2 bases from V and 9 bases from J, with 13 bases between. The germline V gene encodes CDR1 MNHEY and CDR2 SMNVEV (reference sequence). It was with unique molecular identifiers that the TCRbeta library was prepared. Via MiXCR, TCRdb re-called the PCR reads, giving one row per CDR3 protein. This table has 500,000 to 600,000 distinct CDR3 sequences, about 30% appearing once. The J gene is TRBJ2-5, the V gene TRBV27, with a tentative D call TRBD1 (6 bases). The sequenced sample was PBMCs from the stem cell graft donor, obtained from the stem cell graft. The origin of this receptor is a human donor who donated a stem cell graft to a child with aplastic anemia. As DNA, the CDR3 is TGTGCCAGCAGTTTAGGACAGTTAGGGGCCCAGTACTTC. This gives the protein CASSLGQLGAQYF.